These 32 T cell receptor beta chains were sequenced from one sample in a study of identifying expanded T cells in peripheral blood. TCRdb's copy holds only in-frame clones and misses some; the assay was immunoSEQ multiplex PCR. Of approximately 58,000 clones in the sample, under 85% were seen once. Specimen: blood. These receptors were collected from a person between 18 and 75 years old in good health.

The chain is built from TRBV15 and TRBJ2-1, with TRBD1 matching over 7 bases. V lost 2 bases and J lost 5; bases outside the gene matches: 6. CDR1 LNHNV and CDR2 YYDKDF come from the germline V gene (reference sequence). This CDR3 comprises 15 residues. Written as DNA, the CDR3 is TGTGCCACCAGCAGACATGGGACAGAGGACAATGAGCAGTTCTTC. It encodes CATSRHGTEDNEQFF.

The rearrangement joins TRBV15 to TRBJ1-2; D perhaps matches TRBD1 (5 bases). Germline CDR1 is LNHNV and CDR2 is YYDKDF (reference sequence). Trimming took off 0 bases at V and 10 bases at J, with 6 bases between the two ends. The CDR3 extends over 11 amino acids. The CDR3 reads CATSRDGAYTF. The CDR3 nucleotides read TGTGCCACCAGCAGAGATGGGGCCTACACCTTC.

DNA of the CDR3: TGTGCCAGCAGCTTCAGGACAGGGGAAGATGGCTACACCTTC. Encoded protein: CASSFRTGEDGYTF. The rearrangement links TRBV7-2 to TRBJ1-2; 9 bases are shared with TRBD1. The germline gives CDR1 SGHTA, CDR2 FQGNSA. This CDR3 is built from 14 residues. Trimming took 3 bases from V and 6 from J; bases not matched to a gene: 5.

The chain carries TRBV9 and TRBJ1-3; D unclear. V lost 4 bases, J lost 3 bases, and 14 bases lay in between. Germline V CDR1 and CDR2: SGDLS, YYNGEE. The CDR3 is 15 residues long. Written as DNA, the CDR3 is TGTGCCAGCAGCCCAGGAGGAGTTTATGGAAACACCATATATTTT. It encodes CASSPGGVYGNTIYF.

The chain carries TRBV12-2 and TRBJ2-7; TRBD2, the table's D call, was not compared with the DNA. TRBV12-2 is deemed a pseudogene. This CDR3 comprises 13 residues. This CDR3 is CASRPEDSYEQYF. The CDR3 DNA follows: TGTGCAAGTCGCCCGGAGGACTCCTACGAGCAGTACTTC.

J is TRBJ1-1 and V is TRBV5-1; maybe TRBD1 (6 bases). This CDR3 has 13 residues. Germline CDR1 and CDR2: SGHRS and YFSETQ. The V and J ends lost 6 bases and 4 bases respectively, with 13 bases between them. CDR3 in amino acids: CASTTGFGTEAFF. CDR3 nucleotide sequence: TGCGCCAGCACTACAGGGTTTGGCACTGAAGCTTTCTTT.

The CDR3 bases are TGTGCCAGCAGTGTCTCTCTCGATAACACTGAAGCTTTCTTT. Translation: CASSVSLDNTEAFF. The chain joins TRBV6-6 to TRBJ1-1; D remains ambiguous. CDR3 size: 14 residues. Germline lookup yields CDR1 MNHNY and CDR2 SVGAGI (reference sequence). V shed 5 bases and J shed 2 bases, with 12 bases lying between them.

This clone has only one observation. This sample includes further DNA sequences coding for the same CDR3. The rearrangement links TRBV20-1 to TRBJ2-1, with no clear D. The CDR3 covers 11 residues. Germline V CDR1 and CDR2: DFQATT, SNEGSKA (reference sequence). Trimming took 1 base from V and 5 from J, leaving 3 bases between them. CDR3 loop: CSARGDNEQFF. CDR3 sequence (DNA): TGCAGTGCTAGAGGGGACAATGAGCAGTTCTTC.

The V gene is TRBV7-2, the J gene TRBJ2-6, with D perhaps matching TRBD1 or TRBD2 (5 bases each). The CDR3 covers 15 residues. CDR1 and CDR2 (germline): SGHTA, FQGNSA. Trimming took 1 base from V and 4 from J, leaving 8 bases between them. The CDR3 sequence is CASSLDGTGANVLTF. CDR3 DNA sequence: TGTGCCAGCAGCTTAGATGGGACCGGGGCCAACGTCCTGACTTTC.

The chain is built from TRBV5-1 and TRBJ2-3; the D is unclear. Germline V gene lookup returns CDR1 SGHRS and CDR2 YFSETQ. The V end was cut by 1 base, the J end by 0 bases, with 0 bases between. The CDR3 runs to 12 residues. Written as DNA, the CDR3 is TGCGCCAGCAGCTTGAGCACAGATACGCAGTATTTT. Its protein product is CASSLSTDTQYF.

In DNA form, the CDR3 reads TGTGCCACCCCAGCCAGGGGCCGCCAAGAGACCCAGTACTTC. Amino acids: CATPARGRQETQYF. The genes are TRBV2 and TRBJ2-5; TRBD1 is a possible D gene (6 bases). The CDR3 has 14 amino acids. Trimming removed 10 bases at V and 1 base at J, with 16 bases between. Germline CDR1 SNHLY, CDR2 FYNNEI. Drawing the rest from reference TRBV2 and TRBJ2-5, the complete variable domain is EPEVTQTPSHQVTQMGQEVILRCVPISNHLYFYWYRQILGQKVEFLVSFYNNEISEKSEIFDDQFSVERPDGSNFTLKIRSTKLEDSAMYFCATPARGRQETQYFGPGTRLLVL.

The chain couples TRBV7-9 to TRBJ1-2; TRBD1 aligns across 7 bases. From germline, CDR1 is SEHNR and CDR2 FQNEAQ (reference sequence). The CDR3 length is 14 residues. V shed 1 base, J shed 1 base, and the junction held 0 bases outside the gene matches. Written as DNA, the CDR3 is TGTGCCAGCAGCTTAGGACAGGGTAACTATGGCTACACCTTC. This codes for CASSLGQGNYGYTF.

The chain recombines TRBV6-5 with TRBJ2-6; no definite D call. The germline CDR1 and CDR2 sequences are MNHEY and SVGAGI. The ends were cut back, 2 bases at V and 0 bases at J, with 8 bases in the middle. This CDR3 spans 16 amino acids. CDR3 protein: CASSYVASSGANVLTF. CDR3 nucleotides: TGTGCCAGCAGTTACGTCGCGAGCTCTGGGGCCAACGTCCTGACTTTC.

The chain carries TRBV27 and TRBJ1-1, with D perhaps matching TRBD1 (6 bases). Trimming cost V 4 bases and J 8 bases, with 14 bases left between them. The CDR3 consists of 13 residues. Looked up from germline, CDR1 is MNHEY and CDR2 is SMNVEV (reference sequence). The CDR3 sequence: CASSSQGFQEAFF. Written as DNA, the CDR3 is TGTGCCAGCAGTTCACAGGGCTTCCAAGAAGCTTTCTTT.

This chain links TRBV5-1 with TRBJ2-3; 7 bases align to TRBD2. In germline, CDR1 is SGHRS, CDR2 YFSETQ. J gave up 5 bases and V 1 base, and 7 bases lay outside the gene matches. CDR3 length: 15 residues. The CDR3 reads CASSLRAAGEDTQYF. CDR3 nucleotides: TGCGCCAGCAGCTTGAGAGCGGCGGGGGAAGATACGCAGTATTTT.

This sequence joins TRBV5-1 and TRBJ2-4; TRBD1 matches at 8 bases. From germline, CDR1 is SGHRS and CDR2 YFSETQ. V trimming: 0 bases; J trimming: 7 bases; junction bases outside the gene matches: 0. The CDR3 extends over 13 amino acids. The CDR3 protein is CASSLGTGNIQYF. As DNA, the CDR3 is TGCGCCAGCAGCTTGGGGACAGGGAACATTCAGTACTTC. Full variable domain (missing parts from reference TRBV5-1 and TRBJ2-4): KAGVTQTPRYLIKTRGQQVTLSCSPISGHRSVSWYQQTPGQGLQFLFEYFSETQRNKGNFPGRFSGRQFSNSRSEMNVSTLELGDSALYLCASSLGTGNIQYFGAGTRLSVL.

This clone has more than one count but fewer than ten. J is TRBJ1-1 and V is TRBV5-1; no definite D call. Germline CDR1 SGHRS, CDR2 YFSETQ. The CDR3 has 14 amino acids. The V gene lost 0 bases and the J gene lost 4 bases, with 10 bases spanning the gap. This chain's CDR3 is CASSLEVMATEAFF. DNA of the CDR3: TGCGCCAGCAGCTTGGAGGTTATGGCCACTGAAGCTTTCTTT.

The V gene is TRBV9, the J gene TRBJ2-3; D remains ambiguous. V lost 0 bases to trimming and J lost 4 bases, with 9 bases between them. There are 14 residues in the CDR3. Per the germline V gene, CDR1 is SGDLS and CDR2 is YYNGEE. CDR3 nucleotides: TGTGCCAGCAGCGTAGGTGCCGACTCAGATACGCAGTATTTT. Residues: CASSVGADSDTQYF.

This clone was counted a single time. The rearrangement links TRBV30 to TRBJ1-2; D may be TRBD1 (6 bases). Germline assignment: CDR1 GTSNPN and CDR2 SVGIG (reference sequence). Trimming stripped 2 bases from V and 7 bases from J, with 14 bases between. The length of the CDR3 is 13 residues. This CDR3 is CAWSRGGSPGYTF. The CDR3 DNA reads TGTGCCTGGAGTAGGGGGGGATCTCCTGGCTACACCTTC.

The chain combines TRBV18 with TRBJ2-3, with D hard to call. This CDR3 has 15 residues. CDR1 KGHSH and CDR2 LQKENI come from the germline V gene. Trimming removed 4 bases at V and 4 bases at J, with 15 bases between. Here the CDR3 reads CASSQQSTSADTQYF. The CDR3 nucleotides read TGTGCCAGCTCACAACAGTCGACCAGCGCAGATACGCAGTATTTT.

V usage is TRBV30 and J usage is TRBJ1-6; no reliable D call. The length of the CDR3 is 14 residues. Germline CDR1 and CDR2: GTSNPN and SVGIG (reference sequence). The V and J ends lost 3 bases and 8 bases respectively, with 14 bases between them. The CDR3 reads CAWRRAPADSPLHF. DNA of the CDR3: TGTGCCTGGAGGCGGGCCCCAGCGGATTCACCCCTCCACTTT.

The CDR3 DNA reads as TGCAGCGTTGTATCGGGTAGGCGGGCAACCGACAATGACGGGCAGTTCTTC. The encoded protein is CSVVSGRRATDNDGQFF. This chain connects TRBV29-1 to TRBJ2-1, with D perhaps matching TRBD2 (5 bases). Trimming pared 4 bases from V and 12 bases from J, leaving 31 bases between. The germline V gene has CDR1 SQVTM and CDR2 ANQGSEA. This CDR3 has 17 amino acids.

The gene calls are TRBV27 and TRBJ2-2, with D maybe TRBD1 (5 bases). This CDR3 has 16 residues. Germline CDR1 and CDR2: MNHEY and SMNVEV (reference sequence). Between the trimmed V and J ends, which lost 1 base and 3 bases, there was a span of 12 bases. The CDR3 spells CASSLYGRQYTGELFF. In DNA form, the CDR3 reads TGTGCCAGCAGTTTATATGGCCGACAGTACACCGGGGAGCTGTTTTTT.

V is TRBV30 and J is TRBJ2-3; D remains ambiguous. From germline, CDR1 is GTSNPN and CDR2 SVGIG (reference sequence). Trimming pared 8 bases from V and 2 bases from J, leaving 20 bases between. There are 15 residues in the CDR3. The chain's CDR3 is CAQSPGQTHTDTQYF. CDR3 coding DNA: TGTGCCCAAAGTCCCGGCCAAACGCACACAGATACGCAGTATTTT. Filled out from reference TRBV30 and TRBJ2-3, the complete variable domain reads SQTIHQWPATLVQPVGSPLSLECTVEGTSNPNLYWYRQAAGRGLQLLFYSVGIGQISSEVPQNLSASRPQDRQFILSSKKLLLSDSGFYLCAQSPGQTHTDTQYFGPGTRLTVL.

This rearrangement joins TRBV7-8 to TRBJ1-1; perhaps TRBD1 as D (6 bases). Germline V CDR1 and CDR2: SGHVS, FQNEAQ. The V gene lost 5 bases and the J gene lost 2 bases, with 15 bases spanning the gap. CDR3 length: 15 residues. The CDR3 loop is CASSASRGYNTEAFF. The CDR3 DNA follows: TGTGCCAGCAGCGCCAGCAGGGGCTATAACACTGAAGCTTTCTTT.

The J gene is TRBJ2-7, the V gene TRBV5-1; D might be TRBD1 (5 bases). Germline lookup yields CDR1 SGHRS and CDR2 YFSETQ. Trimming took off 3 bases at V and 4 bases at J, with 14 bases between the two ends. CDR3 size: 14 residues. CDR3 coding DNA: TGCGCCAGCAGCTCCTTCGGTACAGGTTACGAGCAGTACTTC. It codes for CASSSFGTGYEQYF.

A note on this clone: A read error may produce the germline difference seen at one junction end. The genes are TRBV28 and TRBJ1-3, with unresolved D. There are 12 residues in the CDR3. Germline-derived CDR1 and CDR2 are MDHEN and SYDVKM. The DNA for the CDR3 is TGTGCCAGCAGTTCCCCTGGGAACACCATATATTTT. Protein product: CASSSPGNTIYF.

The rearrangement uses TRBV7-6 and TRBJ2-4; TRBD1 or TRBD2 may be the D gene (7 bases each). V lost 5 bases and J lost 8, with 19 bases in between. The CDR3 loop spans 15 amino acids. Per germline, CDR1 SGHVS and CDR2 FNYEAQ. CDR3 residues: CASSPGGGGSYIQYF. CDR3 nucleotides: TGTGCCAGCAGCCCCGGGGGAGGGGGCAGTTACATTCAGTACTTC.

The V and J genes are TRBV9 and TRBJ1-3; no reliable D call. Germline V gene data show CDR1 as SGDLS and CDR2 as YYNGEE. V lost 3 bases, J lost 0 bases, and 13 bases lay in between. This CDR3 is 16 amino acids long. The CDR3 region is CASSGQPQPSGNTIYF. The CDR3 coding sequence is TGTGCCAGCAGCGGCCAGCCACAACCCTCTGGAAACACCATATATTTT.

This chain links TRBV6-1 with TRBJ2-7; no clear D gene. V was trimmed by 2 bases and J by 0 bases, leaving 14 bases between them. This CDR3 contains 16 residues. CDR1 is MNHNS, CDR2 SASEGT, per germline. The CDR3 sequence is CASSESLPASSYEQYF. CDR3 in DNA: TGTGCCAGCAGTGAATCGTTACCGGCTAGCTCCTACGAGCAGTACTTC.

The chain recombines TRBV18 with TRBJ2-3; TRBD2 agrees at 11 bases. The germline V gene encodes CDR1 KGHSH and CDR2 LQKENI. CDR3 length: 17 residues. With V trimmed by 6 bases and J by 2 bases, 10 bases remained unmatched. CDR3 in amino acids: CASSPSLAGGPTDTQYF. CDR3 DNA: TGTGCCAGCTCGCCTTCGCTAGCGGGAGGACCCACAGATACGCAGTATTTT.

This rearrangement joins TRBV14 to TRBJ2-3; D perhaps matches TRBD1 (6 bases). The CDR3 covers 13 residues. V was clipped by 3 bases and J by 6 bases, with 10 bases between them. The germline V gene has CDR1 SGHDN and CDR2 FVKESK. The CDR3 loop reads CASSQNTGDTQYF. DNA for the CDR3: TGTGCCAGCAGCCAGAATACAGGGGATACGCAGTATTTT.